Listed here are 4 T cell receptor beta chains from one sample, sequenced in a study of blood T cell repertoires in COVID-19. The repertoire was sequenced with immunoSEQ multiplex PCR; TCRdb's copy has only in-frame clones and lacks some. The repertoire holds about 100,000 clones, with around 88% as singletons. Sequencing was performed on peripheral blood. All receptors derive from a human donor in a cohort sampled during active COVID-19.

V is TRBV6-4 and J is TRBJ2-5; no reliable D call. Trimming pared 9 bases from V and 2 bases from J, leaving 10 bases between. There are 12 residues in the CDR3. CDR1 and CDR2 (germline): MRHNA, SNTAGT. CDR3 sequence (DNA): TGTGCCAGGATGAAGCGTCAAGAGACCCAGTACTTC. It specifies CARMKRQETQYF.

V usage is TRBV5-1 and J usage is TRBJ2-7; TRBD2 agrees at 8 bases. V shed 0 bases, J shed 2 bases, and the junction held 7 bases outside the gene matches. Germline lookup yields CDR1 SGHRS and CDR2 YFSETQ. The CDR3 runs to 16 residues. The CDR3 DNA follows: TGCGCCAGCAGCTTGGCGAGACTAGCGTCTACCTACGAGCAGTACTTC. Protein product: CASSLARLASTYEQYF. The full variable domain, completed using reference TRBV5-1 and TRBJ2-7, is KAGVTQTPRYLIKTRGQQVTLSCSPISGHRSVSWYQQTPGQGLQFLFEYFSETQRNKGNFPGRFSGRQFSNSRSEMNVSTLELGDSALYLCASSLARLASTYEQYFGPGTRLTVT.

The genes are TRBV30 and TRBJ1-1; tentatively, D is TRBD1 (6 bases). Germline-derived CDR1 and CDR2 are GTSNPN and SVGIG (reference sequence). CDR3 length: 17 amino acids. Trimming took off 2 bases at V and 0 bases at J, with 19 bases between the two ends. DNA of the CDR3: TGTGCCTGGAGTCCAAGGGGGGGCGCCGGCATGAACACTGAAGCTTTCTTT. Translation gives CAWSPRGGAGMNTEAFF. Variable domain in full (rest from reference TRBV30 and TRBJ1-1): SQTIHQWPATLVQPVGSPLSLECTVEGTSNPNLYWYRQAAGRGLQLLFYSVGIGQISSEVPQNLSASRPQDRQFILSSKKLLLSDSGFYLCAWSPRGGAGMNTEAFFGQGTRLTVV.

The rearrangement links TRBV5-4 to TRBJ1-1; D gene unclear. CDR1 and CDR2 from the germline V gene are SGHNT and YYREEE (reference sequence). This CDR3 comprises 15 residues. V was trimmed by 4 bases and J by 4 bases, leaving 17 bases between them. CDR3 loop: CASSRGRDVSTEAFF. The CDR3 coding sequence is TGTGCCAGCAGCCGAGGGAGGGATGTGTCCACTGAAGCTTTCTTT. Full variable domain (rest looked up from reference TRBV5-4 and TRBJ1-1): ETGVTQSPTHLIKTRGQQVTLRCSSQSGHNTVSWYQQALGQGPQFIFQYYREEENGRGNFPPRFSGLQFPNYSSELNVNALELDDSALYLCASSRGRDVSTEAFFGQGTRLTVV.